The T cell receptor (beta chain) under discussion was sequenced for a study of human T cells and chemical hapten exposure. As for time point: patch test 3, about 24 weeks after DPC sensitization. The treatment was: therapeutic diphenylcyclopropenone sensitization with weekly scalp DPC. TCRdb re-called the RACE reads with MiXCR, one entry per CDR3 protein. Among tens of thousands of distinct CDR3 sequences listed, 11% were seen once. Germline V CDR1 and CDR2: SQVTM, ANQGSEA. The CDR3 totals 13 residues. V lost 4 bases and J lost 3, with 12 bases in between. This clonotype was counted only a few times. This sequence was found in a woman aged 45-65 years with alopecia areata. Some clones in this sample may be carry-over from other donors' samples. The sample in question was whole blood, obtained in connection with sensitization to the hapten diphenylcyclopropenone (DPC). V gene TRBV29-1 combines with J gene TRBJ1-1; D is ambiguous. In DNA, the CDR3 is TGCAGCGTTGCTATTCGGACGGACACTGAAGCTTTCTTT. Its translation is CSVAIRTDTEAFF. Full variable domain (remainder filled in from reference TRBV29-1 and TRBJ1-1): SAVISQKPSRDICQRGTSLTIQCQVDSQVTMMFWYRQQPGQSLTLIATANQGSEATYESGFVIDKFPISRPNLTFSTLTVSNMSPEDSSIYLCSVAIRTDTEAFFGQGTRLTVV.